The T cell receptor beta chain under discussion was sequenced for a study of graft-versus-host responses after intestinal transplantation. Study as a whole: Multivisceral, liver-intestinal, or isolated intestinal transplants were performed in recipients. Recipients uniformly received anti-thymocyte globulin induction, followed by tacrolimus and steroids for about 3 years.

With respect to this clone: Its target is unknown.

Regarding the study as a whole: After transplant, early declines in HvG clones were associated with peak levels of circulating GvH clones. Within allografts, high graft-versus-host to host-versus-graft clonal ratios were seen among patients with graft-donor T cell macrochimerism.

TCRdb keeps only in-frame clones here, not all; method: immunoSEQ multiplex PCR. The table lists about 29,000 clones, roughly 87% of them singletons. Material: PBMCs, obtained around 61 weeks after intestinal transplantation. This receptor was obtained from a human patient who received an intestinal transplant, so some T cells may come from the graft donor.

As DNA, the CDR3 is TGTGCCAGCAGCCCGAGGGGGGTGGGCTATAATTCACCCCTCCACTTT. Translation: CASSPRGVGYNSPLHF. The chain carries TRBV7-2 and TRBJ1-6; TRBD1 is a possible D gene (6 bases). The germline V gene has CDR1 SGHTA and CDR2 FQGNSA. CDR3 length: 16 amino acids. Trimming cost V 5 bases and J 3 bases, with 14 bases left between them.